Each of the 25 T cell receptor beta chains below was sequenced from the same sample in a study of cytomegalovirus exposure and HLA in healthy donors. The PCR made use of 60 Vbeta and 13 Jbeta primers. Sequenced by immunoSEQ multiplex PCR; TCRdb stores in-frame clones only, minus some. The data contain 150,000 to 200,000 clones, around 80% of them singletons. Sequencing was performed on PBMCs. The receptors shown here come from a woman aged 50 to 60 in good health and CMV-seronegative.

The V gene is TRBV19, the J gene TRBJ2-7; maybe TRBD1 (8 bases). In germline, CDR1 is LNHDA, CDR2 SQIVND (reference sequence). CDR3 length equals 15 residues. V dropped 0 bases and J dropped 4 bases, with 13 bases sitting between them. Written as DNA, the CDR3 is TGTGCCAGTAGTATAGATGGACAGGGAGGGTACGAGCAGTACTTC. Protein product: CASSIDGQGGYEQYF.

The chain employs TRBV5-1 and TRBJ2-7; 11 bases are shared with TRBD1. This CDR3 contains 15 residues. V shed 4 bases and J 5 bases; nucleotides not matched to a gene: 8. The germline V gene has CDR1 SGHRS and CDR2 YFSETQ. CDR3 sequence: CASSRGGTGGDEQYF. The DNA for the CDR3 is TGCGCCAGCAGCCGTGGGGGGACAGGGGGAGACGAGCAGTACTTC. Drawing the rest from reference TRBV5-1 and TRBJ2-7, the complete variable domain is KAGVTQTPRYLIKTRGQQVTLSCSPISGHRSVSWYQQTPGQGLQFLFEYFSETQRNKGNFPGRFSGRQFSNSRSEMNVSTLELGDSALYLCASSRGGTGGDEQYFGPGTRLTVT.

This chain connects TRBV6-5 to TRBJ1-2; tentatively, D is TRBD1 (5 bases). Germline V gene lookup returns CDR1 MNHEY and CDR2 SVGAGI. The V end lost 5 bases, the J end lost 5 bases, and 15 bases lay between the germline ends. This CDR3 has 14 amino acids. The CDR3 nucleotides are TGTGCCAGCAGTGAAGAGATGGGGCAGTATGGCTACACCTTC. Translation: CASSEEMGQYGYTF.

The chain employs TRBV11-2 and TRBJ1-1, with no clear D. The ends were cut back, 0 bases at V and 1 base at J, with 9 bases in the middle. The germline V gene encodes CDR1 SGHAT and CDR2 FQNNGV. This CDR3 has 15 amino acids. This chain's CDR3 is CASSLEPSGNTEAFF. Here the CDR3 DNA reads TGTGCCAGCAGCTTAGAACCCAGCGGGAACACTGAAGCTTTCTTT.

The chain combines TRBV5-1 with TRBJ2-7; TRBD2 agrees at 11 bases. Germline-derived CDR1 and CDR2 are SGHRS and YFSETQ. The J segment lost 0 bases and the V segment lost 2 bases, leaving 4 bases of the junction unmatched. The CDR3 spans 16 residues. This CDR3 is CASSFPSGRSSYEQYF. The CDR3 nucleotides are TGCGCCAGCAGCTTCCCTAGCGGGAGGAGCTCCTACGAGCAGTACTTC.

The chain couples TRBV6-1 to TRBJ1-1; D perhaps matches TRBD1 (6 bases). The ends were cut back, 2 bases at V and 5 bases at J, with 12 bases in the middle. CDR1 and CDR2 from the germline V gene are MNHNS and SASEGT. This CDR3 region has 14 residues. The CDR3, as DNA: TGTGCCAGCAGTGAAATGGGCAGGGGTACTGAAGCTTTCTTT. Its protein product is CASSEMGRGTEAFF.

CDR3 region: CASHSGFYYEQYF. The CDR3, as DNA: TGTGCCAGCCATTCGGGATTTTACTACGAGCAGTACTTC. This chain uses TRBV28 with TRBJ2-7; tentative D call: TRBD2 (5 bases). V gave up 8 bases and J gave up 3 bases, with 14 bases separating them. Germline V gives CDR1 MDHEN, CDR2 SYDVKM. The CDR3 contains 13 residues.

This clone was found once. This sequence joins TRBV9 and TRBJ1-5, with 10 bases fitting TRBD1. Germline V gene sequence: CDR1 SGDLS, CDR2 YYNGEE. This CDR3 has 18 residues. The junction had 16 bases not matched to a gene; V was cut back by 4 bases and J by 6 bases. CDR3 region: CASSSGTGASGVSQPQHF. The CDR3 DNA reads TGTGCCAGCAGCTCCGGGACAGGGGCATCCGGGGTAAGTCAGCCCCAGCATTTT.

This clone showed up just once. The chain combines TRBV19 with TRBJ1-1; the D gene is possibly TRBD1 (5 bases). CDR1 and CDR2 from the germline V gene are LNHDA and SQIVND (reference sequence). With 0 bases removed from V and 9 bases from J, the gap between germline ends came to 11 bases. The CDR3 contains 13 residues. CDR3 bases: TGTGCCAGTAGTATAGATCGGGGGAGTCAAGCTTTCTTT. Translated, it gives CASSIDRGSQAFF.

This clone turned up a few times. The rearrangement joins TRBV4-2 to TRBJ2-1; 8 nucleotides line up with TRBD2. J lost 0 bases, V lost 4 bases, and 11 bases had no gene match. The germline V gene encodes CDR1 LGHNA and CDR2 YNFKEQ. This CDR3 comprises 18 residues. CDR3: CASSPSFSGAFSYNEQFF. The CDR3 DNA reads as TGTGCCAGCAGCCCTAGTTTTAGCGGGGCTTTCTCCTACAATGAGCAGTTCTTC.

The rearrangement joins TRBV28 to TRBJ1-5; the match to TRBD1 covers 7 bases. The CDR3 sequence is 14 residues long. V was clipped by 5 bases and J by 3 bases; unmatched bases: 4. Germline V CDR1 and CDR2: MDHEN, SYDVKM. CDR3 coding DNA: TGTGCCAGCAGTCGGACAGGTAACAATCAGCCCCAGCATTTT. Amino acids: CASSRTGNNQPQHF.

This chain connects TRBV28 to TRBJ1-2; 10 bases agree with TRBD1. The V gene's germline CDR1 is MDHEN and CDR2 SYDVKM. The length of the CDR3 is 14 residues. V dropped 6 bases and J dropped 4; count of bases not matched to a gene: 5. The CDR3 loop reads CASRGQGPIYGYTF. The CDR3 bases are TGTGCCAGCAGGGGACAGGGGCCGATCTATGGCTACACCTTC.

J is TRBJ2-1 and V is TRBV29-1; the D gene is possibly TRBD2 (7 bases). The V gene lost 3 bases and the J gene lost 5 bases, with 20 bases spanning the gap. CDR1 is SQVTM, CDR2 ANQGSEA, per germline. The CDR3 is 16 amino acids. The DNA for the CDR3 is TGCAGCGTTGAGGGGGGGCTCCTCTTTTTAGACAATGAGCAGTTCTTC. Protein sequence: CSVEGGLLFLDNEQFF.

The chain joins TRBV27 to TRBJ1-4; possibly TRBD1 for D (6 bases). The V end lost 2 bases, the J end lost 5 bases, and 12 bases lay between the germline ends. CDR3 length equals 15 residues. Per the germline V gene, CDR1 is MNHEY and CDR2 is SMNVEV (reference sequence). CDR3 sequence reads: CASSLAGTRNEKLFF. CDR3 in DNA: TGTGCCAGCAGTTTAGCCGGGACACGAAATGAAAAACTGTTTTTT.

On this clone: Relative to the germline gene, one junction end is altered; a read error may explain this. The chain combines TRBV7-9 with TRBJ1-5; the D is unclear. The CDR3 totals 13 residues. In germline, CDR1 is SEHNR, CDR2 FQNEAQ (reference sequence). CDR3 coding DNA: TGTTCCAGCAGCTCCCAGGGCAATCAGCCCCAGCATTTT. Encoded protein: CSSSSQGNQPQHF.

The V call is TRBV21-1, the J call TRBJ2-6; the tabulated D call, TRBD1, remains unverified against the DNA. TRBV21-1 is marked as a pseudogene. The CDR3 covers 20 residues. CDR3 nucleotide sequence: TGTGCCAGCAGCTCGCACCGGACAGGGGGCATGGTGTCTGGGGCCAACGTCCTGACTTTC. It is translated as CASSSHRTGGMVSGANVLTF.

This sequence joins TRBV4-1 and TRBJ2-5; 7 nucleotides align to TRBD1. The length of the CDR3 is 19 residues. Trimming cost V 4 bases and J 0 bases; bases outside gene matches: 17. Germline V CDR1 and CDR2: MGHRA, YSYEKL. In DNA, the CDR3 is TGCGCCAGCAGCCGCCGAGAGGGGGCTAACTGGGTAGACCAAGAGACCCAGTACTTC. Amino acid sequence: CASSRREGANWVDQETQYF.

This clone turned up a few times. The J gene is TRBJ1-1, the V gene TRBV4-3, with D possibly matching TRBD1 (6 bases). The CDR3 sequence is 15 residues long. Germline CDR1 is LGHNA and CDR2 is YSLEER. V lost 3 bases and J 0 bases, leaving 11 bases between the germline ends. CDR3 loop: CASSQQTGLNTEAFF. The CDR3, as DNA: TGCGCCAGCAGCCAGCAGACAGGCCTGAACACTGAAGCTTTCTTT.

The chain uses TRBV27 and TRBJ2-1; 9 nucleotides line up with TRBD1. The germline V gene encodes CDR1 MNHEY and CDR2 SMNVEV (reference sequence). V dropped 5 bases and J dropped 1; count of bases not matched to a gene: 6. The CDR3 length is 16 residues. CDR3 nucleotide sequence: TGTGCCAGCAGTCCCTCGGGACAGGGTTCCTACAATGAGCAGTTCTTC. As protein: CASSPSGQGSYNEQFF.

The rearrangement uses TRBV4-3 and TRBJ1-4; D possibly corresponds to TRBD1 (6 bases). The CDR3 is 17 amino acids. From germline, CDR1 is LGHNA and CDR2 YSLEER. Trimming pared 1 base from V and 5 bases from J, leaving 17 bases between. CDR3 coding DNA: TGCGCCAGCAGCCAAGGGACAGAAAAACAAAGCAATGAAAAACTGTTTTTT. This encodes CASSQGTEKQSNEKLFF.

The chain carries TRBV28 and TRBJ2-1; perhaps TRBD2 as D (5 bases). Trimming removed 5 bases from V and 3 bases from J, with 14 bases in between. The CDR3 consists of 15 residues. Per germline, CDR1 MDHEN and CDR2 SYDVKM. This chain's CDR3 is CASSQASSHYNEQFF. The CDR3 coding sequence is TGTGCCAGCAGTCAGGCTAGCAGCCACTACAATGAGCAGTTCTTC.

The V gene is TRBV19, the J gene TRBJ1-5, with 7 bases aligning to TRBD1. Unmatched junction bases numbered 10, after V lost 2 bases and J lost 6 bases. The CDR3 is 16 residues long. Germline V gene sequence: CDR1 LNHDA, CDR2 SQIVND (reference sequence). The CDR3: CASSITPTGNSQPQHF. CDR3 nucleotide sequence: TGTGCCAGTAGTATAACCCCGACAGGGAATAGTCAGCCCCAGCATTTT.

The J gene is TRBJ2-7, the V gene TRBV9; 8 bases are shared with TRBD2. J gave up 5 bases and V 4 bases, and 8 bases lay outside the gene matches. The germline CDR1 and CDR2 sequences are SGDLS and YYNGEE. The CDR3 is made up of 14 amino acids. CDR3 loop: CASSPGTRSNEQYF. CDR3 nucleotide sequence: TGTGCCAGCAGCCCCGGGACTAGATCCAACGAGCAGTACTTC.

The V call is TRBV11-3, the J call TRBJ2-5; the match to TRBD2 covers 10 bases. Losses at the gene ends were 3 bases for V and 3 bases for J; bases not matched to a gene: 7. Germline V gene data show CDR1 as SGHNT and CDR2 as YENEEA. This CDR3 contains 16 residues. The CDR3 DNA is TGTGCCAGCAGCTTGTCCACTAGCGGGGACAAAGAGACCCAGTACTTC. Encoded protein: CASSLSTSGDKETQYF.

This rearrangement joins TRBV28 to TRBJ1-4, with D perhaps TRBD1 (5 bases). The CDR3 is 13 amino acids. Germline V CDR1 and CDR2: MDHEN, SYDVKM. The germline V and J ends were trimmed by 10 bases and 8 bases, with 17 bases remaining between them. The CDR3 bases are TGTGCCACCTCGGGGGGGGTGGCGGAAAAACTGTTTTTT. It specifies CATSGGVAEKLFF. Using reference TRBV28 and TRBJ1-4 for the parts outside the CDR3, the full variable domain is DVKVTQSSRYLVKRTGEKVFLECVQDMDHENMFWYRQDPGLGLRLIYFSYDVKMKEKGDIPEGYSVSREKKERFSLILESASTNQTSMYLCATSGGVAEKLFFGSGTQLSVL.